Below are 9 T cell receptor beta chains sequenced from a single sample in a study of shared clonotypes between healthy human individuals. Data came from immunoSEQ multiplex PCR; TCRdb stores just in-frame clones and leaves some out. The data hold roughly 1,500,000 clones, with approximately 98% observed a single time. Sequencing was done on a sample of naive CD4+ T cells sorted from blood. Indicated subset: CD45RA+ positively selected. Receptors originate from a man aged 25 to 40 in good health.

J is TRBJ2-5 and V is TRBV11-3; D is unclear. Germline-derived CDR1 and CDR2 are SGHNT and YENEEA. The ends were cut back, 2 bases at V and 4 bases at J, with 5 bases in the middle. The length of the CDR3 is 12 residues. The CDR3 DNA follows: TGTGCCAGCAGCTTAAACCGAGAGACCCAGTACTTC. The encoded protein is CASSLNRETQYF.

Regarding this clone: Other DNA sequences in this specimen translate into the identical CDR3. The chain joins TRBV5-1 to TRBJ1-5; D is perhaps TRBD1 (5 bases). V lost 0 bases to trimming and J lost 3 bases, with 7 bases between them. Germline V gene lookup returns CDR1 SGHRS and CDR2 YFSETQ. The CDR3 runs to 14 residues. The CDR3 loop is CASSLGGNNQPQHF. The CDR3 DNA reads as TGCGCCAGCAGCTTGGGGGGGAACAATCAGCCCCAGCATTTT.

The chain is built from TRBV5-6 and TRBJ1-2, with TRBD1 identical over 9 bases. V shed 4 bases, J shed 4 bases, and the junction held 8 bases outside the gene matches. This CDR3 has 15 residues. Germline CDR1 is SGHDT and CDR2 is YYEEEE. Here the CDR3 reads CASSRDREYSYGYTF. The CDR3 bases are TGTGCCAGCAGCCGGGACAGGGAATATTCCTATGGCTACACCTTC.

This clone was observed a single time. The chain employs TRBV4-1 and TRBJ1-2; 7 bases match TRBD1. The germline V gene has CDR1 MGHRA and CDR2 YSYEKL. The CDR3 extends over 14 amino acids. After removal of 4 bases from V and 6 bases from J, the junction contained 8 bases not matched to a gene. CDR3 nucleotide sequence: TGCGCCAGCAGCCCACAGGGGACTTCTGATGGCTACACCTTC. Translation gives CASSPQGTSDGYTF.

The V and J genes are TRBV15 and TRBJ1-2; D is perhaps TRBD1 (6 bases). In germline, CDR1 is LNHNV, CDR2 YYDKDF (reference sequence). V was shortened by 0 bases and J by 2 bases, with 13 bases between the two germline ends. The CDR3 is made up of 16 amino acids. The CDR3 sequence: CATSRETGRTNYGYTF. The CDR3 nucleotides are TGTGCCACCAGCAGAGAAACAGGGCGAACGAACTATGGCTACACCTTC.

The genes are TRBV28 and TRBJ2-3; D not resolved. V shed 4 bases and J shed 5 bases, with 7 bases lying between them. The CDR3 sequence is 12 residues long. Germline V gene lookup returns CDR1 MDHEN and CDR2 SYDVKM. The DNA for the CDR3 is TGTGCCAGCAGTTGGGGTGGAGATACGCAGTATTTT. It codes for CASSWGGDTQYF.

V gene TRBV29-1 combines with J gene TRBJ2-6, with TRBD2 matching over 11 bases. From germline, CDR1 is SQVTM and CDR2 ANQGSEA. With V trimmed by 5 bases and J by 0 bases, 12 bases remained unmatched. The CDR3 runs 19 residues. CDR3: CSVRDIAGGKFSGANVLTF. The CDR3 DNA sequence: TGCAGCGTTAGGGACATAGCGGGAGGGAAATTCTCTGGGGCCAACGTCCTGACTTTC.

The CDR3 loop is CASSVAGLAGYEQYF. The CDR3 nucleotides are TGTGCCAGCAGCGTAGCGGGACTAGCGGGATACGAGCAGTACTTC. The chain couples TRBV9 to TRBJ2-7, with 13 bases fitting TRBD2. V lost 0 bases to trimming and J lost 4 bases; unmatched junction nucleotides: 1. The V gene's germline CDR1 is SGDLS and CDR2 YYNGEE. The CDR3 extends over 15 amino acids.

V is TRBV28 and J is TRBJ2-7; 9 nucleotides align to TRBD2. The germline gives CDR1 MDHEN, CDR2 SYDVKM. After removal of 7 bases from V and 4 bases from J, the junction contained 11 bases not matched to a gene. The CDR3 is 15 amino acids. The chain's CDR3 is CASTHAGLAWYEQYF. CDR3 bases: TGTGCCAGCACTCATGCGGGACTAGCTTGGTACGAGCAGTACTTC.